This T cell receptor beta chain was recovered during a study of T cells after yellow fever vaccination. Study-level information: Researchers used SMART-Seq v4 Ultra Low Input to prepare fractions that had low cell numbers.

Study-level points and caveats: Relatively few clonotypes were ones that appeared in both CD4 and CD8 compartments. Repertoires obtained by FACS sorting could include abundant clonotypes that entered as contaminants from the bulk population.

Universal primer sites and UMIs were introduced during 5'RACE template-switching synthesis of TCR cDNA. TCRdb reprocessed the 5' RACE reads with MiXCR, giving one entry per CDR3 protein. The table lists hundreds of thousands of distinct CDR3 sequences, approximately 3.9% of them singletons. CDR1 MDHEN and CDR2 SYDVKM come from the germline V gene. V was shortened by 2 bases and J by 4 bases, with 12 bases between the two germline ends. This CDR3 is 14 amino acids long. A note on this clonotype: Its antigen is undetermined.

Sequencing was performed on PBMCs, taken on the day of the yellow fever booster vaccination. The receptor comes from a man younger than 35 who received the YFV17D yellow fever vaccine. This chain connects TRBV28 to TRBJ2-7, with D possibly being TRBD2 (5 bases). The DNA of the CDR3 is TGTGCCAGCAGTTTAGTTGCGGGCTTATACGAGCAGTACGTC. Its protein product is CASSLVAGLYEQYV.